This T cell receptor beta chain is drawn from a study of beta chain features in type 1 diabetes. Study overall: Regarding age, gender and cell yields, patients proved similar to healthy donors. Findings and caveats of the study: An over-representation of cells with high TCR expression could result from cDNA sequencing.

This clone was seen more than once but under ten times. The target antigen is unknown. Each sorted population was over 95% pure. The CDR3 has 16 residues. With V trimmed by 4 bases and J by 5 bases, 8 bases remained unmatched. CDR1 KGHSH and CDR2 LQKENI come from the germline V gene. The isolated RNA, all of it, was reverse transcribed, so expressed TCRB transcripts were what got sequenced. Clones were read by immunoSEQ multiplex PCR, and TCRdb kept only the in-frame ones, dropping some. This table holds roughly 330,000 clones, roughly 11% found once. The specimen sequenced was naive CD4+ T cells from blood. This clonotype was obtained from a woman between 25 and 40 years old in good health. The chain couples TRBV18 to TRBJ2-5, with 12 bases aligning to TRBD2. CDR3 sequence (DNA): TGTGCCAGCTCACACTCGACTAGCGGGAGTCAGGAGACCCAGTACTTC. Protein sequence: CASSHSTSGSQETQYF.